This TCR beta chain was observed in a study of siplizumab effects on memory and regulatory T cells. Clones were read by immunoSEQ multiplex PCR, and TCRdb kept only the in-frame ones, dropping some. The data show about 100,000 clones, with about 93% seen just once and roughly 0.64% held by the top ten. Study-level results: The majority of clones, roughly 80-95% of proliferating CD4+ or CD8+ clones, lacked an assignable naive or memory phenotype. There were only a minor fraction of alloreactive clones that mapped to unstimulated subsets.

This clone has a single count. Antigen unknown. The CDR3 length is 16 residues. Germline values: CDR1 MDHEN, CDR2 SYDVKM. Trimming took 5 bases from V and 5 from J; bases not matched to a gene: 9. V gene TRBV28 combines with J gene TRBJ1-6; TRBD1 aligns across 7 bases. Sequencing was performed on Tregs sorted from blood. This receptor was identified in a human donor in good health. The CDR3 DNA reads TGTGCCAGCAGTCCCTGGGGGAGGGGGCATAATTCACCCCTCCACTTT. The encoded protein is CASSPWGRGHNSPLHF.